This T cell receptor beta chain was recovered during a study of shared clonotypes between healthy human individuals. Study-level points and caveats: Some clonotypes were shared by all four sorted-subset donors, while others were not shared. The non-shared ones had lower generation probabilities than the shared ones.

Germline CDR1 SQVTM, CDR2 ANQGSEA. This CDR3 contains 12 residues. The V gene lost 7 bases and the J gene lost 2 bases, with 12 bases spanning the gap. Authors' data handling: Quality scores were absent from the junction-only immunoSEQ sequences, so filtering differed. TCRdb's copy holds only in-frame clones and misses some; the assay was immunoSEQ multiplex PCR. Clonal size and the V and J genes are those of that table, whereas D and trimming came from the DNA. Of approximately 2,300,000 clones in the sample, around 93% are singletons; the top ten hold approximately 0.39%. Worth noting for this clone: The antigen remains undetermined.

The V gene is TRBV29-1, the J gene TRBJ2-7; D is perhaps TRBD1 (6 bases). The specimen was naive CD4+ T cells from PBMCs. Subset here: CD45RA+ positively selected. The sequence was collected from a man aged 18 to 35 in good health. Some clones in this sample may be carry-over from other donors' samples. DNA of the CDR3: TGCAGCGCGCGCAGGGGTACCTACGAGCAGTACTTC. Amino acids: CSARRGTYEQYF.